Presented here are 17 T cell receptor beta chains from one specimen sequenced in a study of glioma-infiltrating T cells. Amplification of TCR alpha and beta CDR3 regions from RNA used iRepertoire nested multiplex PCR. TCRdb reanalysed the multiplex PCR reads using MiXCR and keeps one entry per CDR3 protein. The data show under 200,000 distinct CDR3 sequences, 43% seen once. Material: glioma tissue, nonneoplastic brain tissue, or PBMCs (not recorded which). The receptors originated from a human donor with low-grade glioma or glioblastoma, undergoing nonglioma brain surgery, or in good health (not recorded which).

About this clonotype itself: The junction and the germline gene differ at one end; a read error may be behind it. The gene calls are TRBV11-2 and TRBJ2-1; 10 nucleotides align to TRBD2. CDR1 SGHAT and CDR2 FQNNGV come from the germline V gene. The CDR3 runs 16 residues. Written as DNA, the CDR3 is TGTGCCAGCAGCCCTCTTAGCGGGAGGTCCTACAATGAGGAGTTCTTC. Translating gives CASSPLSGRSYNEEFF.

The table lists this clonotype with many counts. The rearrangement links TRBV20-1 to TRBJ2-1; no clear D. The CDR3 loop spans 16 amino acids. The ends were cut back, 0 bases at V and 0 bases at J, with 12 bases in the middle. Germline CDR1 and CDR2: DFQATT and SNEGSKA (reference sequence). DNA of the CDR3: TGCAGTGCTAGAGATATGGCCCCTAGCTCCTACAATGAGCAGTTCTTC. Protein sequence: CSARDMAPSSYNEQFF.

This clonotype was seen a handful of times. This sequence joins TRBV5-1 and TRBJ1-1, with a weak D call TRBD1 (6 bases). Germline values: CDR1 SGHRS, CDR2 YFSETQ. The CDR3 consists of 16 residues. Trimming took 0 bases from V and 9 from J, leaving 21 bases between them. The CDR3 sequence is CASSLEALDRAQQAFF. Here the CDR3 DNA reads TGCGCCAGCAGCTTGGAAGCGTTGGACAGAGCTCAACAAGCTTTCTTT.

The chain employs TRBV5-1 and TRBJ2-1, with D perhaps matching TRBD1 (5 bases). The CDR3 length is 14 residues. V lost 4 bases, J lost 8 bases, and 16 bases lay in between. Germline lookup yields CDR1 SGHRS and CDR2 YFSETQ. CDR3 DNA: TGCGCCAGCAGCCGTGATTCCCCCAGGGATGAGCAGTTCTTC. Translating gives CASSRDSPRDEQFF.

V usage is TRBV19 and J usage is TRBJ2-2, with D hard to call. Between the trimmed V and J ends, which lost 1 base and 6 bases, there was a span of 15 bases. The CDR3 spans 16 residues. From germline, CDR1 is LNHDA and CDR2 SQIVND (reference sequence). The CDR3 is CASSIGSAGTAGELFF. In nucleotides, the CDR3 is TGTGCCAGTAGTATAGGCTCTGCCGGAACCGCCGGGGAGCTGTTTTTT.

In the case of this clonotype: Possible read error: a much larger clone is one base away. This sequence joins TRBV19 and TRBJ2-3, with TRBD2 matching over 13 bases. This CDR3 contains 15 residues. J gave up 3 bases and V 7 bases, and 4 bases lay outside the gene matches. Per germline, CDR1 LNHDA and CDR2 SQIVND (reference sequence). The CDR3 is CASKTTSGRTDTQYF. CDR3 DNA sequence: TGTGCCAGTAAGACGACTAGCGGGAGGACAGATACGCAGTATTTT.

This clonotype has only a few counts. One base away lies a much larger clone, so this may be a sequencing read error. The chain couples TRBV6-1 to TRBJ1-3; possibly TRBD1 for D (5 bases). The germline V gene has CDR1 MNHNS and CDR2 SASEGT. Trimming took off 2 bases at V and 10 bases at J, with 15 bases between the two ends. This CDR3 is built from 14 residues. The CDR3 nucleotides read TGTGCCAGCAGTGAATCCTACGGGGGGAAAACCATATATTTT. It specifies CASSESYGGKTIYF.

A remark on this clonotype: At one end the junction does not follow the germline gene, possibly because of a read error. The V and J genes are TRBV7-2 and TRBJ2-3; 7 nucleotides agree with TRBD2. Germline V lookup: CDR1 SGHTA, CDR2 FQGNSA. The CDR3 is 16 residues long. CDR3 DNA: TGTGCCAGCAGCTTAGGTGGGGAGGGACGCACAGATACGCAGTACTTT. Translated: CASSLGGEGRTDTQYF.

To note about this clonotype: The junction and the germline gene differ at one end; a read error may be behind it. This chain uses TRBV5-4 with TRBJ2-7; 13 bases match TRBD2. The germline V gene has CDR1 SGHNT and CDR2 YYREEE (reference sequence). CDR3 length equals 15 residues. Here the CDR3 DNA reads TGTGTCAGCAGCTCGGGACTAGCGGGATACTACGAGCAGTACTTC. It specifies CVSSSGLAGYYEQYF. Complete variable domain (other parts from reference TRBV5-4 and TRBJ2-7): ETGVTQSPTHLIKTRGQQVTLRCSSQSGHNTVSWYQQALGQGPQFIFQYYREEENGRGNFPPRFSGLQFPNYSSELNVNALELDDSALYLCVSSSGLAGYYEQYFGPGTRLTVT.

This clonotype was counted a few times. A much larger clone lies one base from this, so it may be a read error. The CDR3 DNA reads TGCGCCAGCAGCCTCCTCACCGCGTCCTACGAGCAGTACTTC. Amino acids: CASSLLTASYEQYF. The chain links TRBV4-1 to TRBJ2-7, with no clear D. V was clipped by 4 bases and J by 1 base, with 11 bases between them. The CDR3 is made up of 14 amino acids. Germline V CDR1 and CDR2: MGHRA, YSYEKL.

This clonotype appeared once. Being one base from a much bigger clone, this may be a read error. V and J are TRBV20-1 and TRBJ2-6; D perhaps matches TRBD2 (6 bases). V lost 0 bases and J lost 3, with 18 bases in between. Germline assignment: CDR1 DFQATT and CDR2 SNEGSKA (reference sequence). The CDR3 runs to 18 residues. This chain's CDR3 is CSARDRTGVWCGANVLTF. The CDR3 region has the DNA TGCAGTGCTAGAGATCGCACGGGGGTTTGGTGTGGGGCCAACGTCCTGACTTTC.

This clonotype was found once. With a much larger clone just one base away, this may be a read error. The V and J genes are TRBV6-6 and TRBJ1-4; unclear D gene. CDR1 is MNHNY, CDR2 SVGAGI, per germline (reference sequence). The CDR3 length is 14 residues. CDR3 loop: CARSYVPTNEKLFF. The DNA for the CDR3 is TGTGCCAGAAGTTACGTCCCAACTAATGAAAAACTGTTTTTT.

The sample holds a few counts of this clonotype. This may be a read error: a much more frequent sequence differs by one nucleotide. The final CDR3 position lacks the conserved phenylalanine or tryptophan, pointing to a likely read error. CDR3 sequence: CASSLSFYEQYL. CDR3 nucleotide sequence: TGTGCCAGCAGTCTTTCATTCTACGAGCAGTACTTA. The gene calls are TRBV28 and TRBJ2-7; no firm D call. There are 12 residues in the CDR3. Germline loops: CDR1 MDHEN, CDR2 SYDVKM. V lost 5 bases to trimming and J lost 3 bases, with 8 bases between them.

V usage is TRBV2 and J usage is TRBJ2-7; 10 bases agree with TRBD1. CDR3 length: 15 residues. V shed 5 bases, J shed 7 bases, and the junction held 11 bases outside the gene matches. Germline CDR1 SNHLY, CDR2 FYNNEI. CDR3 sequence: CASSLSGTGVGEQYF. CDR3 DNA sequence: TGTGCCAGCAGTCTCTCCGGGACAGGGGTGGGTGAGCAGTACTTC.

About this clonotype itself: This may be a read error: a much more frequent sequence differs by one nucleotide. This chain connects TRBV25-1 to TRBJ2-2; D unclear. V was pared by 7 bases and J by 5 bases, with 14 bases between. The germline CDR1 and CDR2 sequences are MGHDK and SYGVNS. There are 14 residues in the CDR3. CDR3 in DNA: TGTGCCAGCAAGTTAGGTCAATGGACCGGGGAGCTGTTTTTT. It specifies CASKLGQWTGELFF.

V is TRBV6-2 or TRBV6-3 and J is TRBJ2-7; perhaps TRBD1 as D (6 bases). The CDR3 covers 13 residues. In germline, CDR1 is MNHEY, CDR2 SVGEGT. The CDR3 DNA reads TGTGTTAGCAGTTCCAGGGGTTACTACGAGCAGTACTTC. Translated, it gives CVSSSRGYYEQYF.

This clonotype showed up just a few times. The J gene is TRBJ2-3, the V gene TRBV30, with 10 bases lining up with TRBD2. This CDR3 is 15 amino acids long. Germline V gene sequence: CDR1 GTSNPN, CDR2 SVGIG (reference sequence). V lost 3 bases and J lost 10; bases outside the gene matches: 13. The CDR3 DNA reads TGTGCCTGGAGAGATGGCGCTAGCGGGAGACGTGCGCAGTATTTT. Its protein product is CAWRDGASGRRAQYF. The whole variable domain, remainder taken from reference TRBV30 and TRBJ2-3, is SQTIHQWPATLVQPVGSPLSLECTVEGTSNPNLYWYRQAAGRGLQLLFYSVGIGQISSEVPQNLSASRPQDRQFILSSKKLLLSDSGFYLCAWRDGASGRRAQYFGPGTRLTVL.